The clone carrying this TCR beta chain was recorded at least ten times. Antigen specificity is unknown. This sample was included in a study of neurological immune-mediated disorders. Study results and caveats: When the repertoires were sorted by phylogenetic grouping, those of 18 of 34 multiple sclerosis patients ended up in one related-CDR3 cluster, a possible signature. With the multiple sclerosis repertoire cluster, neither clinical nor MRI features showed any association.

5'RACE with 10-nucleotide random UMIs produced the cDNA. TCRdb called the 5' RACE reads again in MiXCR, with one record for every CDR3 protein. Counted here are under 70,000 distinct CDR3 sequences, about 3.4% occurring once; the ten biggest clones make up roughly 7%. The CDR3 totals 13 residues. Germline-derived CDR1 and CDR2 are SGHRS and YFSETQ. J lost 6 bases, V lost 0 bases, and 2 bases had no gene match. This clonotype was obtained from a woman in her sixties with multiple sclerosis. The material sequenced was PBMCs. The chain carries TRBV5-1 and TRBJ1-1, with TRBD1 matching 7 bases. The CDR3 DNA is TGCGCCAGCAGCTTGGAAACAGGGGCTGAAGCTTTCTTT. Protein: CASSLETGAEAFF. Filled out from reference TRBV5-1 and TRBJ1-1, the complete variable domain reads KAGVTQTPRYLIKTRGQQVTLSCSPISGHRSVSWYQQTPGQGLQFLFEYFSETQRNKGNFPGRFSGRQFSNSRSEMNVSTLELGDSALYLCASSLETGAEAFFGQGTRLTVV.